Listed here are 30 T cell receptor beta chains from one sample, sequenced in a study of Graves' ophthalmopathy and Graves' hyperthyroidism. RNA transcripts were the template, and TCR beta CDR3 regions were amplified from them. A first-round RT-PCR used HTBI primers, followed by a second-round multiplex PCR. Via MiXCR, TCRdb re-called the multiplex PCR reads, giving one row per CDR3 protein. The data show about 400,000 distinct CDR3 sequences, with roughly 18% seen just once and around 1.5% held by the top ten. Sample: peripheral blood. All receptors derive from a woman aged 18-29 years with Graves' ophthalmopathy.

This clonotype has ten or more counts. This chain joins TRBV28 and TRBJ2-7; 12 nucleotides match TRBD1. This CDR3 spans 19 amino acids. J lost 0 bases, V lost 2 bases, and 11 bases had no gene match. CDR1 is MDHEN, CDR2 SYDVKM, per germline. The CDR3 DNA is TGTGCCAGCAGTTTAGGAGCCGGGACAGGGGGCCTACTCTCCTACGAGCAGTACTTC. Translating it yields CASSLGAGTGGLLSYEQYF. Complete variable domain (other parts from reference TRBV28 and TRBJ2-7): DVKVTQSSRYLVKRTGEKVFLECVQDMDHENMFWYRQDPGLGLRLIYFSYDVKMKEKGDIPEGYSVSREKKERFSLILESASTNQTSMYLCASSLGAGTGGLLSYEQYFGPGTRLTVT.

In its sample, this clonotype was seen many times. The rearrangement links TRBV29-1 to TRBJ1-6; 11 nucleotides align to TRBD1. Germline values: CDR1 SQVTM, CDR2 ANQGSEA. The V gene end was trimmed by 7 bases and the J gene end by 0 bases; junction bases not matched to a gene: 20. The CDR3 spans 21 residues. The CDR3 region has the DNA TGCAGCGCTCCACCCGGGACAGGGGGAACAGAGGAGAGCTCCTATAATTCACCCCTCCACTTT. The encoded protein is CSAPPGTGGTEESSYNSPLHF.

This clonotype came up many times. V is TRBV7-8 and J is TRBJ2-5; tentative D call: TRBD1 (6 bases). The CDR3 has 15 residues. V gave up 0 bases and J gave up 5 bases, with 13 bases separating them. Germline-derived CDR1 and CDR2 are SGHVS and FQNEAQ. CDR3 bases: TGTGCCAGCAGCTTAGCCGCAGGGGTTGGGGAGACCCAGTACTTC. It translates to CASSLAAGVGETQYF.

This clonotype was recorded at least ten times. V usage is TRBV6-2 or TRBV6-3 and J usage is TRBJ2-7, with 10 bases aligning to TRBD2. This CDR3 has 15 residues. The V segment lost 4 bases and the J segment 1 base; nucleotides outside the gene matches: 4. Germline-derived CDR1 and CDR2 are MNHEY and SVGEGT. CDR3 sequence reads: CASSFLAGESYEQYF. The CDR3 DNA is TGTGCCAGCAGTTTTCTAGCGGGGGAATCCTACGAGCAGTACTTC.

Ten or more counts support this clonotype. V is TRBV6-2 or TRBV6-3 and J is TRBJ1-1, with D uncertain. The V end lost 11 bases, the J end lost 4 bases, and 17 bases lay between the germline ends. Germline values: CDR1 MNHEY, CDR2 SVGEGT. This CDR3 is built from 13 residues. The CDR3 protein is CAAEPYRGTEAFF. CDR3 DNA: TGTGCCGCAGAACCATACCGAGGCACTGAAGCTTTCTTT.

In its sample, this clonotype was seen many times. The chain uses TRBV19 and TRBJ2-7; D may be TRBD2 (6 bases). Trimming removed 5 bases at V and 5 bases at J, with 22 bases between. The CDR3 has 16 amino acids. The germline V gene has CDR1 LNHDA and CDR2 SQIVND (reference sequence). The CDR3 DNA reads TGTGCCAGTAGTCCATGGCGTGGAGGGGACTGGAACGAGCAGTACTTC. It is translated as CASSPWRGGDWNEQYF.

V is TRBV27 and J is TRBJ2-5; D may match TRBD1 or TRBD2 (5 bases each). Germline values: CDR1 MNHEY, CDR2 SMNVEV (reference sequence). Deletions cut 5 bases from V and 7 bases from J, with 11 bases between. This CDR3 contains 12 residues. CDR3 DNA sequence: TGTGCCAGCAGTATGGTTGGGGGGACCCAGTACTTC. Its translation: CASSMVGGTQYF.

This clonotype was recorded at least ten times. The chain recombines TRBV28 with TRBJ1-2; D gene unclear. V was pared by 7 bases and J by 1 base, with 13 bases between. The CDR3 contains 14 residues. Per the germline V gene, CDR1 is MDHEN and CDR2 is SYDVKM. Here the CDR3 reads CASNATPVNYGYTF. The CDR3 DNA reads TGTGCCAGCAACGCCACGCCGGTTAACTATGGCTACACCTTC.

This chain joins TRBV25-1 and TRBJ2-7, with 9 bases that match TRBD1. V lost 6 bases and J lost 7; bases outside the gene matches: 10. The CDR3 is 14 amino acids. Germline V CDR1 and CDR2: MGHDK, SYGVNS. CDR3 sequence reads: CASRPGQGLLEQYF. The CDR3 region has the DNA TGTGCCAGCAGACCGGGACAGGGATTGCTTGAGCAGTACTTC.

The chain is built from TRBV30 and TRBJ2-5; D possibly uses TRBD1 or TRBD2 (6 bases each). The CDR3 contains 14 residues. V was trimmed by 8 bases and J by 9 bases, leaving 25 bases between them. Germline values: CDR1 GTSNPN, CDR2 SVGIG (reference sequence). In nucleotides, the CDR3 is TGTGCCGTACAGGGTTCGGGAGTAAGGGTGGCCCAGTACTTC. It yields the protein CAVQGSGVRVAQYF.

This clonotype was counted many times. This chain joins TRBV6-2 or TRBV6-3 and TRBJ2-5; 7 bases map to TRBD1. Germline values: CDR1 MNHEY, CDR2 SVGEGT. V lost 6 bases to trimming and J lost 3 bases; unmatched junction nucleotides: 10. The CDR3 is 15 amino acids. CDR3 DNA sequence: TGTGCCAGCAGCCGCCGGGACAGTCTAGAAGAGACCCAGTACTTC. Amino acid sequence: CASSRRDSLEETQYF.

The J gene is TRBJ1-1, the V gene TRBV10-2, with D perhaps matching TRBD1 (6 bases). The CDR3 length is 16 residues. Germline V gene lookup returns CDR1 WSHSY and CDR2 SAAADI. V lost 0 bases, J lost 1 base, and 12 bases lay in between. CDR3 region: CASSESGGSGNTEAFF. Written as DNA, the CDR3 is TGCGCCAGCAGTGAGTCGGGGGGCAGTGGGAACACTGAAGCTTTCTTT.

Ten or more counts support this clonotype. The chain recombines TRBV6-2 or TRBV6-3 with TRBJ1-2; D unclear. The germline V and J ends were trimmed by 2 bases and 4 bases, with 11 bases remaining between them. Looked up from germline, CDR1 is MNHEY and CDR2 is SVGEGT. The CDR3 has 14 residues. CDR3 region: CASSYVPDLYGYTF. The CDR3 DNA sequence: TGTGCCAGCAGTTACGTACCGGATCTCTATGGCTACACCTTC.

This clonotype was seen at least ten times. This sequence joins TRBV5-1 and TRBJ2-7, with a tentative D call TRBD2 (6 bases). V was pared by 5 bases and J by 2 bases, with 11 bases between. This CDR3 comprises 13 residues. Germline V gene lookup returns CDR1 SGHRS and CDR2 YFSETQ. The CDR3: CASSRRETYEQYF. CDR3 nucleotides: TGCGCCAGCAGTCGGAGGGAAACCTACGAGCAGTACTTC.

This clonotype showed up many times. The chain links TRBV27 to TRBJ1-5, with D perhaps TRBD1 (5 bases). The V and J ends lost 6 bases and 2 bases respectively, with 17 bases between them. The CDR3 is 16 amino acids. Germline CDR1 and CDR2: MNHEY and SMNVEV (reference sequence). The CDR3 DNA sequence: TGTGCCAGCAGAGATCTCGGGCAGGGAGGCAATCAGCCCCAGCATTTT. Translating gives CASRDLGQGGNQPQHF.

This clonotype was observed many times. V usage is TRBV10-3 and J usage is TRBJ2-7; D tentatively reads TRBD1 or TRBD2 (6 bases each). Germline V gene data show CDR1 as ENHRY and CDR2 as SYGVKD. V was clipped by 4 bases and J by 6 bases, with 13 bases between them. The CDR3 spans 13 residues. CDR3 nucleotides: TGTGCCATCAGTGCCGGGGGCGCGGTCGAGCAGTACTTC. It encodes CAISAGGAVEQYF.

The rearrangement links TRBV10-3 to TRBJ1-1; D may be TRBD1 (5 bases). V was pared by 0 bases and J by 6 bases, with 14 bases between. Germline V lookup: CDR1 ENHRY, CDR2 SYGVKD. The CDR3 loop spans 15 amino acids. The CDR3 DNA reads as TGTGCCATCAGTGAGTCGACTCTGGGGGGTTCTGAAGCTTTCTTT. Its protein is CAISESTLGGSEAFF.

This clonotype was observed at least ten times. The chain couples TRBV20-1 to TRBJ2-5; perhaps D is TRBD1 or TRBD2 (5 bases each). The CDR3 has 12 residues. Trimming removed 1 base from V and 6 bases from J, with 9 bases in between. CDR1 DFQATT and CDR2 SNEGSKA come from the germline V gene (reference sequence). The CDR3 reads CSARGRGQTQYF. CDR3 sequence (DNA): TGCAGTGCTAGAGGCCGGGGCCAGACCCAGTACTTC.

This clonotype was observed at least ten times. The CDR3 coding sequence is TGTGCCAGCAGCTTGTCGGCCAGCGGGAGCCCCCCACCCGAGCAGTACTTC. This encodes CASSLSASGSPPPEQYF. The J gene is TRBJ2-7, the V gene TRBV11-2; TRBD2 matches at 8 bases. V dropped 3 bases and J dropped 6; count of bases not matched to a gene: 16. CDR1 is SGHAT, CDR2 FQNNGV, per germline. CDR3 length: 17 amino acids. Full variable domain (rest looked up from reference TRBV11-2 and TRBJ2-7): EAGVAQSPRYKIIEKRQSVAFWCNPISGHATLYWYQQILGQGPKLLIQFQNNGVVDDSQLPKDRFSAERLKGVDSTLKIQPAKLEDSAVYLCASSLSASGSPPPEQYFGPGTRLTVT.

This clonotype was seen ten or more times. At one boundary the junction diverges from the germline segment, which might be a read error. The chain recombines TRBV5-1 with TRBJ1-1, with TRBD1 matching over 10 bases. The germline CDR1 and CDR2 sequences are SGHRS and YFSETQ. The CDR3 runs 16 residues. CDR3 sequence (DNA): TGCGCCAGCAGCTTGAAGACAGGGGGCTTGAACACTGAAGCTTCCTTT. Amino acid sequence: CASSLKTGGLNTEASF.

At least ten counts were recorded for this clonotype. The chain recombines TRBV19 with TRBJ1-5; no clear D. The CDR3 runs to 16 residues. Between the trimmed V and J ends, which lost 3 bases and 0 bases, there was a span of 12 bases. CDR1 and CDR2 from the germline V gene are LNHDA and SQIVND (reference sequence). Written as DNA, the CDR3 is TGTGCCAGTAGTATCCGACGGCTTTATAGCAATCAGCCCCAGCATTTT. It is translated as CASSIRRLYSNQPQHF.

This clonotype was counted many times. The chain joins TRBV12-3 or TRBV12-4 to TRBJ1-2, with D possibly being TRBD1 (6 bases). The CDR3 spans 13 residues. Trimming pared 6 bases from V and 5 bases from J, leaving 13 bases between. This CDR3 reads CASSRTARYGYTF. The DNA of the CDR3 is TGTGCCAGCAGCCGGACAGCGCGTTATGGCTACACCTTC.

This clonotype was observed at least ten times. This chain connects TRBV6-2 or TRBV6-3 to TRBJ1-1; D unresolved. The germline CDR1 and CDR2 sequences are MNHEY and SVGEGT. Trimming shortened V by 2 bases and J by 3 bases, and 13 bases separated the two germline ends. The CDR3 is made up of 15 amino acids. Here the CDR3 reads CASSYPTWGDTEAFF. The CDR3 DNA reads as TGTGCCAGCAGTTACCCGACGTGGGGAGACACTGAAGCTTTCTTT.

This clonotype was seen repeatedly, ten times or more. The CDR3: CASSSPRLARKETQYF. The CDR3 nucleotides are TGTGCCAGCAGTTCCCCCCGGCTAGCGCGGAAAGAGACCCAGTACTTC. V gene TRBV6-5 combines with J gene TRBJ2-5, with D perhaps matching TRBD2 (6 bases). Germline-derived CDR1 and CDR2 are MNHEY and SVGAGI. CDR3 length equals 16 residues. V shed 4 bases and J shed 3 bases, with 18 bases lying between them.

This clonotype was seen ten or more times. The CDR3 DNA sequence: TGTGCCAGCAGCTACTCAGGGAGTCAGCCCCAGCATTTT. Its translation: CASSYSGSQPQHF. J is TRBJ1-5 and V is TRBV7-8; weak D call: TRBD1 (5 bases). CDR1 and CDR2 (germline): SGHVS, FQNEAQ. The CDR3 runs 13 residues. V was cut by 4 bases and J by 6 bases, with 10 bases left in between.

This clonotype was recorded at least ten times. V gene TRBV28 combines with J gene TRBJ1-2; D not certain. The CDR3 covers 13 residues. CDR1 is MDHEN, CDR2 SYDVKM, per germline. V was clipped by 5 bases and J by 4 bases, with 11 bases between them. The CDR3 region has the DNA TGTGCCAGCAGTGTGGTCCCAGTCTATGGCTACACCTTC. It translates to CASSVVPVYGYTF.

This clonotype was counted many times. The chain combines TRBV27 with TRBJ2-7; D not certain. The length of the CDR3 is 14 residues. CDR1 and CDR2 (germline): MNHEY, SMNVEV (reference sequence). Between the trimmed V and J ends, which lost 6 bases and 5 bases, there was a span of 17 bases. The CDR3 loop is CASREARQSNEQYF. In nucleotides, the CDR3 is TGTGCCAGCAGGGAAGCGCGTCAGTCTAACGAGCAGTACTTC.

The genes are TRBV28 and TRBJ2-2, with TRBD1 matching over 8 bases. The V and J ends lost 7 bases and 5 bases, in that order; junction bases with no gene match: 12. CDR3 length: 16 amino acids. From germline, CDR1 is MDHEN and CDR2 SYDVKM. Written as DNA, the CDR3 is TGTGCCAGCAATGTTATAGGACAGGGTATGACCGGGGAGCTGTTTTTT. This gives the protein CASNVIGQGMTGELFF.

The chain combines TRBV7-2 with TRBJ2-5, with 9 bases fitting TRBD2. V lost 5 bases and J lost 5; bases outside the gene matches: 6. This CDR3 is built from 14 residues. The germline CDR1 and CDR2 sequences are SGHTA and FQGNSA. The CDR3 protein is CASSQTGTSETQYF. In DNA form, the CDR3 reads TGTGCCAGCAGCCAAACCGGGACTAGCGAGACCCAGTACTTC.

The sample holds many counts of this clonotype. V usage is TRBV27 and J usage is TRBJ1-5; no clear D gene. Per the germline V gene, CDR1 is MNHEY and CDR2 is SMNVEV (reference sequence). CDR3 length: 13 residues. The germline V and J ends were trimmed by 1 base and 10 bases, with 11 bases remaining between them. CDR3 residues: CASSLWDSSPQHF. The CDR3 DNA reads TGTGCCAGCAGTTTATGGGATTCCTCTCCCCAGCATTTT.